The next 31 T cell receptor beta chains were all read from a single sample in a study of blood T cell repertoires in COVID-19. Only in-frame clones appear in the TCRdb table, and some are missing; sequencing was by immunoSEQ multiplex PCR. The sample lists tens of thousands of clones; about four fifths were seen once. Sequencing was done on a sample of peripheral blood. All receptors come from a man aged 45 to 65 with active COVID-19.

Within the sample, this clone is medium-sized. The chain couples TRBV4-1 to TRBJ2-7; TRBD2 might be the D (5 bases). Trimming took off 0 bases at V and 9 bases at J, with 21 bases between the two ends. The CDR3 has 16 amino acids. Germline V gene sequence: CDR1 MGHRA, CDR2 YSYEKL. The CDR3 reads CASSQEGRLDPGGQYF. The CDR3 DNA reads TGCGCCAGCAGCCAAGAGGGCAGGCTCGATCCCGGAGGGCAGTACTTC.

This clone is medium-sized. The chain couples TRBV28 to TRBJ1-6, with TRBD1 matching 10 bases. The germline gives CDR1 MDHEN, CDR2 SYDVKM. Losses at the gene ends were 4 bases for V and 10 bases for J; bases not matched to a gene: 4. The CDR3 is made up of 14 amino acids. CDR3 loop: CASSSGQGRSPLHF. The DNA for the CDR3 is TGTGCCAGCAGTTCGGGACAGGGGCGATCACCCCTCCACTTT.

The J gene is TRBJ1-4, the V gene TRBV10-3; 7 bases line up with TRBD1. Germline CDR1 is ENHRY and CDR2 is SYGVKD. The ends lost 2 bases at V and 4 bases at J; junction bases unmatched: 4. The CDR3 covers 15 residues. CDR3 protein: CAISEQGGGNEKLFF. As DNA, the CDR3 is TGTGCCATCAGTGAGCAGGGGGGAGGTAATGAAAAACTGTTTTTT.

In DNA, the CDR3 is TGCGCCAGCAGTCGGACTTTGTACAATGAGCAGTTCTTC. Amino acids: CASSRTLYNEQFF. The chain carries TRBV10-2 and TRBJ2-1; the D gene is possibly TRBD2 (5 bases). Germline CDR1 reads WSHSY; CDR2 reads SAAADI. The V end lost 5 bases, the J end lost 4 bases, and 9 bases lay between the germline ends. The CDR3 runs to 13 residues.

The chain links TRBV29-1 to TRBJ1-1, with a weak D call TRBD1 (5 bases). Trimming took 7 bases from V and 0 from J, leaving 15 bases between them. Germline V lookup: CDR1 SQVTM, CDR2 ANQGSEA. This CDR3 comprises 14 residues. The CDR3 is CSATGTGLNTEAFF. CDR3 nucleotides: TGCAGCGCCACCGGGACTGGGTTGAACACTGAAGCTTTCTTT.

This clone has a handful of counts. This chain joins TRBV5-4 and TRBJ2-2, with 9 nucleotides matching TRBD2. The CDR3 extends over 16 amino acids. V dropped 0 bases and J dropped 4; count of bases not matched to a gene: 4. Germline lookup yields CDR1 SGHNT and CDR2 YYREEE (reference sequence). The CDR3 is CASSLVAGAGTGELFF. DNA for the CDR3: TGTGCCAGCAGCTTGGTAGCGGGGGCGGGCACCGGGGAGCTGTTTTTT.

This clone is judged medium-sized. The chain has TRBV7-9 and TRBJ2-5; D may be TRBD1 (5 bases). The CDR3 contains 13 residues. V gave up 5 bases and J gave up 5 bases, with 12 bases separating them. Looked up from germline, CDR1 is SEHNR and CDR2 is FQNEAQ (reference sequence). CDR3 DNA sequence: TGTGCCAGCAGCCACGGACACCCTGAGACCCAGTACTTC. Translating gives CASSHGHPETQYF.

This chain joins TRBV5-4 and TRBJ2-5, with 12 bases lining up with TRBD1. The V gene end was trimmed by 2 bases and the J gene end by 9 bases; junction bases not matched to a gene: 8. The CDR3 length is 15 residues. From germline, CDR1 is SGHNT and CDR2 YYREEE (reference sequence). For the CDR3, the DNA is TGTGCCAGCAGCTTCCAGGGACAGGGGGCCGGAGCCCAGTACTTC. Protein sequence: CASSFQGQGAGAQYF.

In this sample, this clone turned up once. This chain joins TRBV5-1 and TRBJ2-5; D remains unclear. Trimming took 4 bases from V and 1 from J, leaving 11 bases between them. This CDR3 spans 14 amino acids. Germline V gene sequence: CDR1 SGHRS, CDR2 YFSETQ. The CDR3 DNA reads as TGCGCCAGCAGCCCCACGAGGAGCCAAGAGACCCAGTACTTC. Protein product: CASSPTRSQETQYF.

The rearrangement joins TRBV25-1 to TRBJ2-7; 9 nucleotides line up with TRBD1. V gave up 1 base and J gave up 4 bases; unmatched junction bases: 14. Germline lookup yields CDR1 MGHDK and CDR2 SYGVNS. The CDR3 spans 18 residues. The CDR3 protein is CASSEFAWGTGSFYEQYF. Written as DNA, the CDR3 is TGTGCCAGCAGTGAATTCGCTTGGGGGACAGGGTCTTTTTACGAGCAGTACTTC.

The chain is built from TRBV28 and TRBJ1-6; D unclear. Trimming left V 4 bases short and J 7 bases short, with 20 bases between. The V gene's germline CDR1 is MDHEN and CDR2 SYDVKM. This CDR3 contains 17 residues. CDR3 DNA sequence: TGTGCCAGCAGTTCCCCCTTTGAGCAGGTCGACAATTCACCCCTCCACTTT. Encoded protein: CASSSPFEQVDNSPLHF. Drawing the rest from reference TRBV28 and TRBJ1-6, the complete variable domain is DVKVTQSSRYLVKRTGEKVFLECVQDMDHENMFWYRQDPGLGLRLIYFSYDVKMKEKGDIPEGYSVSREKKERFSLILESASTNQTSMYLCASSSPFEQVDNSPLHFGNGTRLTVT.

The J gene is TRBJ2-2, the V gene TRBV2; the D gene is possibly TRBD1 (5 bases). Deletions cut 5 bases from V and 2 bases from J, with 9 bases between. This CDR3 comprises 14 residues. Germline V gene sequence: CDR1 SNHLY, CDR2 FYNNEI. Written as DNA, the CDR3 is TGTGCCAGCAGTCTCCAGGGAAACACCGGGGAGCTGTTTTTT. Translation gives CASSLQGNTGELFF.

The V gene is TRBV19, the J gene TRBJ2-5; possible D gene TRBD2, 6 bases. The V gene's germline CDR1 is LNHDA and CDR2 SQIVND (reference sequence). V lost 4 bases to trimming and J lost 10 bases, with 13 bases between them. The CDR3 loop spans 12 amino acids. This CDR3 reads CASSTDGGGQYF. CDR3 sequence (DNA): TGTGCCAGTAGTACAGACGGGGGAGGCCAGTACTTC.

The rearrangement links TRBV7-9 to TRBJ1-6; D gene unclear. V lost 7 bases and J lost 5, with 15 bases in between. The V gene's germline CDR1 is SEHNR and CDR2 FQNEAQ (reference sequence). The CDR3 covers 15 residues. The CDR3 DNA reads TGTGCCAGCAACCGTGTGGCAGATAATAATTCACCCCTCCACTTT. This codes for CASNRVADNNSPLHF. Full variable domain (rest looked up from reference TRBV7-9 and TRBJ1-6): DTGVSQNPRHKITKRGQNVTFRCDPISEHNRLYWYRQTLGQGPEFLTYFQNEAQLEKSRLLSDRFSAERPKGSFSTLEIQRTEQGDSAMYLCASNRVADNNSPLHFGNGTRLTVT.

The chain joins TRBV6-4 to TRBJ2-5; 11 bases agree with TRBD2. Germline assignment: CDR1 MRHNA and CDR2 SNTAGT. V was pared by 4 bases and J by 2 bases, with 3 bases of the junction left unmatched. The CDR3 consists of 15 residues. CDR3 nucleotides: TGTGCCAGCAGTGTACTAGCGGGGGAACAAGAGACCCAGTACTTC. Translated: CASSVLAGEQETQYF.

The rearrangement uses TRBV12-3 or TRBV12-4 and TRBJ2-3; TRBD2 matches 9 bases. V lost 7 bases and J lost 7; bases outside the gene matches: 6. The CDR3 covers 13 residues. CDR3 coding DNA: TGTGCCAGCAACGCGGGGGGGCCGAATACGCAGTATTTT. Residues: CASNAGGPNTQYF.

The chain links TRBV13 to TRBJ2-1, with D possibly matching TRBD2 (5 bases). The germline CDR1 and CDR2 sequences are PRHDT and FYEKMQ (reference sequence). Trimming stripped 8 bases from V and 9 bases from J, with 23 bases between. This CDR3 contains 15 residues. CDR3 amino acids: CASWAVGASSGEQFF. CDR3 coding DNA: TGTGCCAGCTGGGCGGTGGGAGCCTCCAGTGGTGAGCAGTTCTTC. The whole variable domain, filled in from reference TRBV13 and TRBJ2-1, reads AAGVIQSPRHLIKEKRETATLKCYPIPRHDTVYWYQQGPGQDPQFLISFYEKMQSDKGSIPDRFSAQQFSDYHSELNMSSLELGDSALYFCASWAVGASSGEQFFGPGTRLTVL.

This rearrangement joins TRBV7-9 to TRBJ1-1; 9 bases agree with TRBD1. J gave up 5 bases and V 5 bases, and 3 bases lay outside the gene matches. The CDR3 totals 13 residues. Germline V lookup: CDR1 SEHNR, CDR2 FQNEAQ (reference sequence). The CDR3 nucleotides are TGTGCCAGCAGCATCGGACAGGGGACTGAAGCTTTCTTT. As protein: CASSIGQGTEAFF.

This chain's CDR3 is CASSSSSGGDSGANVLTF. DNA for the CDR3: TGTGCCAGCAGCTCTTCTAGCGGGGGGGACTCTGGGGCCAACGTCCTGACTTTC. The chain employs TRBV5-6 and TRBJ2-6; 12 bases fit TRBD2. J lost 0 bases, V lost 3 bases, and 4 bases had no gene match. Germline values: CDR1 SGHDT, CDR2 YYEEEE. CDR3 length equals 18 residues.

The gene calls are TRBV10-3 and TRBJ2-3; D remains unclear. Trimming took 0 bases from V and 0 from J, leaving 13 bases between them. The CDR3 covers 17 residues. Germline CDR1 ENHRY, CDR2 SYGVKD. The CDR3 spells CAISESNLRPSTDTQYF. CDR3 nucleotide sequence: TGTGCCATCAGTGAGTCGAATTTGCGGCCTAGCACAGATACGCAGTATTTT.

To note about this clone: The sample contains more than one DNA sequence encoding this CDR3. The chain is built from TRBV4-3 and TRBJ1-1; D is uncertain. V lost 2 bases, J lost 0 bases, and 4 bases lay in between. The CDR3 consists of 13 residues. The V gene's germline CDR1 is LGHNA and CDR2 YSLEER. The CDR3 spells CASSQTVNTEAFF. The CDR3 nucleotides are TGCGCCAGCAGCCAAACAGTGAACACTGAAGCTTTCTTT.

This clone showed up just a few times. The J gene is TRBJ1-4, the V gene TRBV7-9; D not certain. The CDR3 totals 13 residues. Germline V CDR1 and CDR2: SEHNR, FQNEAQ (reference sequence). V dropped 2 bases and J dropped 11 bases, with 12 bases sitting between them. CDR3 region: CASSLSGERKLFF. CDR3 nucleotide sequence: TGTGCCAGCAGCTTATCAGGAGAGCGGAAACTGTTTTTT.

The chain carries TRBV4-3 and TRBJ1-2; weak D call: TRBD1 (5 bases). The CDR3 covers 13 residues. The V end was cut by 1 base, the J end by 7 bases, with 10 bases between. CDR1 and CDR2 (germline): LGHNA, YSLEER. DNA for the CDR3: TGCGCCAGCAGCCAAGGGGGGGTGCTTGGCTACACCTTC. Encoded protein: CASSQGGVLGYTF.

This clone has a single count. The CDR3 DNA sequence: TGCAGCGTTGAAGTTGGGGAGGGGTTGAGCTCCTACGAGCAGTACTTC. Its translation is CSVEVGEGLSSYEQYF. The J gene is TRBJ2-7, the V gene TRBV29-1; 7 positions match TRBD2. This CDR3 has 16 amino acids. Germline assignment: CDR1 SQVTM and CDR2 ANQGSEA. J lost 0 bases, V lost 1 base, and 9 bases had no gene match.

This clone was seen once. The gene calls are TRBV7-2 and TRBJ2-2; D is undetermined. V dropped 3 bases and J dropped 7 bases, with 9 bases sitting between them. Germline CDR1 reads SGHTA; CDR2 reads FQGNSA. This CDR3 has 13 residues. The CDR3 loop reads CASSFYPGGELFF. The CDR3 DNA follows: TGTGCCAGCAGCTTCTACCCAGGCGGGGAGCTGTTTTTT.

This chain joins TRBV9 and TRBJ1-3, with D perhaps TRBD1 (5 bases). This CDR3 is built from 16 residues. V dropped 4 bases and J dropped 3 bases, with 17 bases sitting between them. Germline V gene sequence: CDR1 SGDLS, CDR2 YYNGEE. CDR3 in amino acids: CASSSRDGGDGNTIYF. Written as DNA, the CDR3 is TGTGCCAGCAGCTCCCGGGACGGGGGTGATGGAAACACCATATATTTT.

The J gene is TRBJ2-1, the V gene TRBV6-4; 9 nucleotides line up with TRBD2. There are 15 residues in the CDR3. CDR1 MRHNA and CDR2 SNTAGT come from the germline V gene. The junction had 6 bases not matched to a gene; V was cut back by 6 bases and J by 3 bases. The CDR3 spells CASSITSGHYNEQFF. DNA for the CDR3: TGTGCCAGCAGCATCACTAGCGGGCACTACAATGAGCAGTTCTTC.

The chain recombines TRBV11-2 with TRBJ2-4, with D possibly TRBD1 on 7 matching bases. Trimming stripped 3 bases from V and 1 base from J, with 16 bases between. This CDR3 spans 17 amino acids. Germline CDR1 and CDR2: SGHAT and FQNNGV. CDR3 DNA: TGTGCCAGCAGCTTCCCTCGACAGGGACTTGCCAAAAACATTCAGTACTTC. It specifies CASSFPRQGLAKNIQYF.

The rearrangement uses TRBV5-5 and TRBJ1-2; 9 nucleotides match TRBD1. This CDR3 region has 13 residues. Per germline, CDR1 SGHKS and CDR2 YYEKEE (reference sequence). V lost 4 bases to trimming and J lost 8 bases; unmatched junction nucleotides: 6. CDR3 DNA sequence: TGTGCCAGCAGCCGAAGACAGGGGGACGGCTACACCTTC. Amino acid sequence: CASSRRQGDGYTF.

This chain links TRBV3-1 (or the pseudogene TRBV3-2) with TRBJ2-1, with D possibly TRBD1 on 7 matching bases. This CDR3 contains 13 residues. The ends were cut back, 6 bases at V and 8 bases at J, with 14 bases in the middle. From germline, CDR1 is LGHDT and CDR2 YNNKEL (reference sequence). CDR3 in DNA: TGTGCCAGCAGACGACAGGGAGGCGATGAGCAGTTCTTC. As protein: CASRRQGGDEQFF.

The chain couples TRBV29-1 to TRBJ2-1; D is uncertain. Germline V gene lookup returns CDR1 SQVTM and CDR2 ANQGSEA. V shed 3 bases and J shed 4 bases, with 4 bases lying between them. This CDR3 contains 11 residues. The CDR3 reads CSVDLYNEQFF. CDR3 coding DNA: TGCAGCGTTGATCTATACAATGAGCAGTTCTTC.